This entry lists 15 T cell receptor beta chains sequenced from one sample in a study of shared clonotypes between healthy human individuals. The method was immunoSEQ multiplex PCR; TCRdb's version includes in-frame clones alone and lacks a portion of them. The sample lists about 2.4 million clones, approximately 94% occurring once. The material sequenced was naive CD4+ T cells sorted from blood. Indicated subset: CD45RA+ positively selected. Source of these receptors: a man between 18 and 29 years old in good health.

V and J are TRBV10-1 and TRBJ2-5; 10 bases are a match to TRBD1. Losses at the gene ends were 6 bases for V and 6 bases for J; bases not matched to a gene: 7. Germline-derived CDR1 and CDR2 are WNHNN and SYGVQD (reference sequence). The CDR3 is 14 residues long. CDR3 loop: CASSPGQGTKTQYF. DNA for the CDR3: TGCGCCAGCAGCCCGGGACAGGGGACGAAGACCCAGTACTTC.

This clone showed up just once. The chain couples TRBV18 to TRBJ1-1; possible D gene TRBD1, 5 bases. The CDR3 loop spans 13 amino acids. In germline, CDR1 is KGHSH, CDR2 LQKENI. The ends were cut back, 6 bases at V and 11 bases at J, with 19 bases in the middle. In DNA, the CDR3 is TGTGCCAGCTCTCAACAGACAGAGGAGAGCGCTTTCTTT. It is translated as CASSQQTEESAFF.

For the CDR3, the DNA is TGTGCCAGCAGTTACTCCCCGGGGGGGGACAATGAGCAGTTCTTC. This translates into CASSYSPGGDNEQFF. V gene TRBV6-5 combines with J gene TRBJ2-1; 8 nucleotides agree with TRBD2. The V gene end was trimmed by 0 bases and the J gene end by 5 bases; junction bases not matched to a gene: 3. The CDR3 consists of 15 residues. CDR1 is MNHEY and CDR2 is SVGAGI in the germline V gene.

The chain joins TRBV2 to TRBJ2-7; 11 nucleotides line up with TRBD1. The germline gives CDR1 SNHLY, CDR2 FYNNEI. The junction had 4 bases not matched to a gene; V was cut back by 6 bases and J by 0 bases. CDR3 length: 15 residues. For the CDR3, the DNA is TGTGCCAGCAGGAGTGGGACAGGGGGCTCCTACGAGCAGTACTTC. Encoded protein: CASRSGTGGSYEQYF.

This chain connects TRBV6-1 to TRBJ1-1; a weak D match, TRBD1 (5 bases). Trimming pared 1 base from V and 1 base from J, leaving 13 bases between. The CDR3 has 16 residues. The germline gives CDR1 MNHNS, CDR2 SASEGT. The CDR3 DNA is TGTGCCAGCAGTGAAGTAGGGACGCCTACGAACACTGAAGCTTTCTTT. It is translated as CASSEVGTPTNTEAFF.

The genes are TRBV6-5 and TRBJ1-2; D is perhaps TRBD1 (5 bases). CDR3 length: 13 amino acids. V lost 6 bases and J 2 bases, leaving 10 bases between the germline ends. From germline, CDR1 is MNHEY and CDR2 SVGAGI. CDR3 loop: CASRRGGNYGYTF. In nucleotides, the CDR3 is TGTGCCAGCAGGAGGGGTGGGAACTATGGCTACACCTTC.

The chain combines TRBV6-5 with TRBJ2-1; TRBD1 agrees at 7 bases. This CDR3 spans 15 amino acids. With V trimmed by 4 bases and J by 6 bases, 9 bases remained unmatched. In germline, CDR1 is MNHEY, CDR2 SVGAGI. CDR3 loop: CASSWTGGTVNEQFF. The CDR3 DNA is TGTGCCAGCAGTTGGACAGGTGGTACCGTCAATGAGCAGTTCTTC.

The chain employs TRBV25-1 and TRBJ2-1; D assignment may be TRBD1 or TRBD2 (6 bases each). V was trimmed by 1 base and J by 5 bases, leaving 15 bases between them. This CDR3 spans 16 amino acids. Germline V gene data show CDR1 as MGHDK and CDR2 as SYGVNS. CDR3: CASSEFGGRFDNEQFF. The CDR3 bases are TGTGCCAGCAGTGAATTTGGGGGGCGGTTCGACAATGAGCAGTTCTTC.

V is TRBV5-1 and J is TRBJ2-2, with 7 bases identical to TRBD1. CDR3 length: 14 amino acids. V dropped 2 bases and J dropped 7; count of bases not matched to a gene: 5. Germline-derived CDR1 and CDR2 are SGHRS and YFSETQ. The CDR3 region has the DNA TGCGCCAGCAGCTTCGAGACAGGGCTCGGGGAGCTGTTTTTT. As protein: CASSFETGLGELFF.

J is TRBJ2-2 and V is TRBV6-5, with D unresolved. V dropped 6 bases and J dropped 7 bases, with 6 bases sitting between them. CDR1 and CDR2 (germline): MNHEY, SVGAGI. The CDR3 is made up of 11 amino acids. The DNA for the CDR3 is TGTGCCAGCAGGCGAAGCGGGGAGCTGTTTTTT. This codes for CASRRSGELFF.

This clone was recorded only once. The chain employs TRBV2 and TRBJ2-1; D may be TRBD2 (6 bases). Germline V gives CDR1 SNHLY, CDR2 FYNNEI. V lost 8 bases, J lost 1 base, and 12 bases lay in between. CDR3 length: 14 amino acids. The CDR3 coding sequence is TGTGCCAGCCGGGAGAGGCTGTCCTACAATGAGCAGTTCTTC. Translation: CASRERLSYNEQFF.

Regarding this clone: A much larger clone is a single base away; this may be a read error. Different DNA sequences within this sample yield the same CDR3. The chain joins TRBV5-6 to TRBJ1-1; D is uncertain. V was cut by 2 bases and J by 1 base, with 6 bases left in between. The V gene's germline CDR1 is SGHDT and CDR2 YYEEEE. The CDR3 length is 13 residues. Here the CDR3 reads CASSLGGNTEAFF. CDR3 nucleotide sequence: TGTGCCAGCAGCTTAGGAGGGAACACTGAAGCTTTCTTT.

This clone has a single count. One junction end disagrees with the germline gene, perhaps due to a read error. V and J are TRBV5-3 and TRBJ1-5; 10 bases match TRBD1. TRBV5-3 is given ORF status, its function remaining uncertain. This CDR3 is 15 amino acids long. The CDR3 reads CASSFRRDRGQPQHF. DNA for the CDR3: TGTGCCAGCAGCTTTCGCCGGGACAGGGGACAGCCCCAGCATTTT.

The chain couples TRBV6-1 to TRBJ2-1, with D possibly being TRBD1 (6 bases). Germline CDR1 is MNHNS and CDR2 is SASEGT. The CDR3 has 15 residues. Trimming shortened V by 4 bases and J by 1 base, and 11 bases separated the two germline ends. The CDR3 sequence: CASSVQGKSYNEQFF. The CDR3 region has the DNA TGTGCCAGCAGTGTTCAGGGGAAGTCCTACAATGAGCAGTTCTTC.

V is TRBV18 and J is TRBJ1-2; 8 nucleotides align to TRBD1. Per the germline V gene, CDR1 is KGHSH and CDR2 is LQKENI. Trimming removed 6 bases from V and 4 bases from J; junction bases left unmatched: 4. The CDR3 is 13 residues long. The CDR3 DNA reads as TGTGCCAGCTCTGATGGACAGGGCTATGGCTACACCTTC. Amino acid sequence: CASSDGQGYGYTF. The full variable domain, rest sourced from reference TRBV18 and TRBJ1-2, is NAGVMQNPRHLVRRRGQEARLRCSPMKGHSHVYWYRQLPEEGLKFMVYLQKENIIDESGMPKERFSAEFPKEGPSILRIQQVVRGDSAAYFCASSDGQGYGYTFGSGTRLTVV.